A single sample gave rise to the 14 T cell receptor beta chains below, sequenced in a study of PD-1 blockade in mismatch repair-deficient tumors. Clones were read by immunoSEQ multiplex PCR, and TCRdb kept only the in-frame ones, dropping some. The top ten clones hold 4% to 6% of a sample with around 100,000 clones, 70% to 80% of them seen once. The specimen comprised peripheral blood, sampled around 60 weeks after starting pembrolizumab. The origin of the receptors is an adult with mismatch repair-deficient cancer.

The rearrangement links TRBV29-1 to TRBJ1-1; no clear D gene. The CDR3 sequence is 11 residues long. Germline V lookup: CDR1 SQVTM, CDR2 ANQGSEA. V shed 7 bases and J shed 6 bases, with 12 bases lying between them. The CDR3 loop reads CSADRGPEAFF. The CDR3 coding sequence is TGCAGCGCAGACCGAGGCCCTGAAGCTTTCTTT.

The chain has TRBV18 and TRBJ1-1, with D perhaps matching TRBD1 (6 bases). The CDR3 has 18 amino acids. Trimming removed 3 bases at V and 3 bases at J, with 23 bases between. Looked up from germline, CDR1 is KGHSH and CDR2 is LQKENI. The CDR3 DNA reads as TGTGCCAGCTCACCCCCCCCACGGACGAAATGGGGGCACACTGAAGCTTTCTTT. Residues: CASSPPPRTKWGHTEAFF.

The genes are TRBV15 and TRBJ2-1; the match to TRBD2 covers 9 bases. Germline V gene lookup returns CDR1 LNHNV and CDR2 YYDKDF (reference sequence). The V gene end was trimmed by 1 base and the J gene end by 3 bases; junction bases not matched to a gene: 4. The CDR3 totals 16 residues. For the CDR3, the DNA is TGTGCCACCAGCAGAGCCACTAGCGGGTTCTACAATGAGCAGTTCTTC. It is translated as CATSRATSGFYNEQFF.

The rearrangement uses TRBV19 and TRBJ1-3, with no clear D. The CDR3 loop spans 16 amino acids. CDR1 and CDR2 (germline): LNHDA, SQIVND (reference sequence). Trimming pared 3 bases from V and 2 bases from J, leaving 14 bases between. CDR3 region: CASSMMAALAGNTIYF. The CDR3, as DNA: TGTGCCAGTAGTATGATGGCAGCCCTCGCTGGAAACACCATATATTTT.

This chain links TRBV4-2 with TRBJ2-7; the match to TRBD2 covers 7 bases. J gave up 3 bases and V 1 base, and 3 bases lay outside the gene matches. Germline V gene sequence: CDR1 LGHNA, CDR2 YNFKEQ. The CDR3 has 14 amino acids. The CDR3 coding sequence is TGTGCCAGCAGCCAAGCAACGGGAGGCTACGAGCAGTACTTC. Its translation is CASSQATGGYEQYF.

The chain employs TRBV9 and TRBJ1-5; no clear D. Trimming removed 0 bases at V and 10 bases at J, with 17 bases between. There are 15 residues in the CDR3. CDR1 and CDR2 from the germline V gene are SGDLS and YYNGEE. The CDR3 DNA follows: TGTGCCAGCAGCGTAGGACCGGTCCCAAATGAACCCCAGCATTTT. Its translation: CASSVGPVPNEPQHF.

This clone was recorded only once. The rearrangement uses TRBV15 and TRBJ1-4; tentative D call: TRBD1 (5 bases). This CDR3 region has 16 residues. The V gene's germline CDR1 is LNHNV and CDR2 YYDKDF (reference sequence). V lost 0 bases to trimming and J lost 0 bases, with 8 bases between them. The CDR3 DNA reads TGTGCCACCAGCAGAGAGGGGGGAGCAACTAATGAAAAACTGTTTTTT. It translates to CATSREGGATNEKLFF.

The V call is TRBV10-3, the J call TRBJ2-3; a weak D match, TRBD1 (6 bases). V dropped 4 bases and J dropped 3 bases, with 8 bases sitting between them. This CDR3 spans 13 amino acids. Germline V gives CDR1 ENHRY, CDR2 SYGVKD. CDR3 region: CAISVRGTDTQYF. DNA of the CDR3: TGTGCCATCAGTGTAAGGGGGACAGATACGCAGTATTTT.

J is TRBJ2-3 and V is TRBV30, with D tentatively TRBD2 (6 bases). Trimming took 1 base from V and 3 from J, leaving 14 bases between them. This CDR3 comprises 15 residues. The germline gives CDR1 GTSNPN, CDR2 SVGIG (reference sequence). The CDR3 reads CAWSGPPGRTDTQYF. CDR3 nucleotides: TGTGCCTGGAGTGGTCCGCCGGGGAGGACAGATACGCAGTATTTT.

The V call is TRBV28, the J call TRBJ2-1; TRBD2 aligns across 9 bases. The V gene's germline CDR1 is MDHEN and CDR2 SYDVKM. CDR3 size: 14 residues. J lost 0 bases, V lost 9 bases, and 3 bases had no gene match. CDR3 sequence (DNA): TGTGCCAGTGCGGGAGGGAGCTCCTACAATGAGCAGTTCTTC. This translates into CASAGGSSYNEQFF.

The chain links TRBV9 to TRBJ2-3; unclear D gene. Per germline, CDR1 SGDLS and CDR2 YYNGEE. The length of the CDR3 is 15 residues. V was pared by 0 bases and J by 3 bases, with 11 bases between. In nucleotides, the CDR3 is TGTGCCAGCAGCGTAGGGGTAACCCAAACAGATACGCAGTATTTT. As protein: CASSVGVTQTDTQYF.

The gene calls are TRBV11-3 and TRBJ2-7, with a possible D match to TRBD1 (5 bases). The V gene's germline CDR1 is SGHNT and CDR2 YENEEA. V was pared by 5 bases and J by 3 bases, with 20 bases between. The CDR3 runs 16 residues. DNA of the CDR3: TGTGCCAGCAGCCCGTGGGGCCTCGGAGCTGGCTACGAGCAGTACTTC. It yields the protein CASSPWGLGAGYEQYF.

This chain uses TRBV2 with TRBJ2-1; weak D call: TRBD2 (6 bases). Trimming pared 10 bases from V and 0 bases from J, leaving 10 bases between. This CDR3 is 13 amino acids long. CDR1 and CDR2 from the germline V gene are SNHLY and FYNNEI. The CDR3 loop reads CAIEGGSYNEQFF. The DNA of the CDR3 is TGTGCCATCGAGGGAGGCTCCTACAATGAGCAGTTCTTC.

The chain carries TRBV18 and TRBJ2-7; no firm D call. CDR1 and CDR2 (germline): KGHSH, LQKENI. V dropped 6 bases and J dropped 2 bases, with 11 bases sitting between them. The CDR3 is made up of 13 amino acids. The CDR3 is CASSGIAAYEQYF. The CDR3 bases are TGTGCCAGCTCGGGGATAGCAGCCTACGAGCAGTACTTC.